This T cell receptor beta chain was retrieved from a study of cytomegalovirus exposure and HLA in healthy donors. This CDR3 is built from 13 residues. Germline lookup yields CDR1 SNHLY and CDR2 FYNNEI. Trimming pared 4 bases from V and 3 bases from J, leaving 10 bases between. Healthy bone marrow donors formed the donor group. Vbeta (60) and Jbeta (13) primers were used in the PCR. Generated by immunoSEQ multiplex PCR, the TCRdb table keeps only in-frame clones and is missing some. The sample holds 180,000 or so clones; approximately 84% are singletons and the top ten take roughly 4.8%. The sequence was collected from a woman aged 45 to 65 in good health and CMV-seropositive. Specimen: PBMCs. J is TRBJ2-7 and V is TRBV2, with no clear D. CDR3 in amino acids: CASSAEQIYEQYF. Here the CDR3 DNA reads TGTGCCAGCAGTGCGGAACAGATCTACGAGCAGTACTTC.